Reported below is one TCR beta chain. The target antigen is unknown. This sample is part of a study of graft-versus-host responses after intestinal transplantation. On the study more broadly: Each transplant was multivisceral, liver-intestinal, or isolated intestinal. Recipients across the board were started on anti-thymocyte globulin induction, then kept on tacrolimus and steroids for around three years. Study outcomes and limitations: HvG clone declines early post-transplant were associated with peak circulating GvH levels. Some patients had graft-donor T cell macrochimerism. In their allografts, the ratios of graft-versus-host to host-versus-graft T cell clones were high.

V lost 0 bases and J lost 7; bases outside the gene matches: 4. This CDR3 spans 15 amino acids. From germline, CDR1 is SGHRS and CDR2 YFSETQ. Method: immunoSEQ multiplex PCR; TCRdb's copy keeps in-frame clones and lacks some. The sample lists about 91,000 clones; approximately 89% were seen once. Specimen: unstimulated CD4+ T cells sorted from spleen or lymph node cells, collected before transplant. This sequence joins TRBV5-1 and TRBJ1-4; 9 bases are shared with TRBD1. The clonotype comes from a human donor who was the organ donor for an intestinal transplant. In DNA, the CDR3 is TGCGCCAGCAGCTTGGGGGGGACAGGGCTTGAAAAACTGTTTTTT. It codes for CASSLGGTGLEKLFF.